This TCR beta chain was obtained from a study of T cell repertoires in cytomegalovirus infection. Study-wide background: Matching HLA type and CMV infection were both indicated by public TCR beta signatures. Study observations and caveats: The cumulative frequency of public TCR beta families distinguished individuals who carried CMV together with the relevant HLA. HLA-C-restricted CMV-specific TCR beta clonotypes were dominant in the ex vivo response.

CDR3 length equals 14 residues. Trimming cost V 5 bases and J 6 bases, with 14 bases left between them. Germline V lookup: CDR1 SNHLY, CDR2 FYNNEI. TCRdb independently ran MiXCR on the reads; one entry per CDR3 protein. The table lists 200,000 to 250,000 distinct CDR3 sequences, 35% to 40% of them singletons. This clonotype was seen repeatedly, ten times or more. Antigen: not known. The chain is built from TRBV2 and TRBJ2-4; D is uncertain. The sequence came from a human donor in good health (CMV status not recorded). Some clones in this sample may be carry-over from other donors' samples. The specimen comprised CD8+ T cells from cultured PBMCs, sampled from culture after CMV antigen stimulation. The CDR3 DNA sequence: TGTGCCAGCAGTCCCCCCCCCGTCTCAAACATTCAGTACTTC. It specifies CASSPPPVSNIQYF. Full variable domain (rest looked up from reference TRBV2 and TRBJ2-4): EPEVTQTPSHQVTQMGQEVILRCVPISNHLYFYWYRQILGQKVEFLVSFYNNEISEKSEIFDDQFSVERPDGSNFTLKIRSTKLEDSAMYFCASSPPPVSNIQYFGAGTRLSVL.